This T cell receptor (beta chain) was obtained from a study of OX40 agonist ivuxolimab in advanced cancers. The overall study: Patients were treated with ivuxolimab, an agonistic anti-OX40 (CD134) antibody. The eligibility criteria allowed prior anti-PD-1, anti-PD-L1 or anti-CTLA-4 therapy, and approximately 40% had some.

With regard to this clone: As yet, its antigen is unknown.

Method: immunoSEQ multiplex PCR; TCRdb's copy keeps in-frame clones and lacks some. The sample consists of about 52,000 clones, 80% to 90% of them appearing once. Points from the study as a whole: On average, CD8+ T cells showed a greater number of expanded clones than CD4+.

The origin of this receptor is an adult with an advanced solid tumor such as melanoma, head and neck, liver or kidney cancer. The material sequenced was CD4+ or CD8+ T cells sorted from blood, taken in a trial of the OX40 agonist ivuxolimab.

The DNA for the CDR3 is TGTGCCAGCAGCCCCGACAGGTTTGGTGGCTACACCTTC. It translates to CASSPDRFGGYTF. V gene TRBV9 combines with J gene TRBJ1-2; TRBD1 might be the D (6 bases). Germline lookup yields CDR1 SGDLS and CDR2 YYNGEE. The V end was cut by 4 bases, the J end by 7 bases, with 14 bases between. The CDR3 has 13 amino acids.